This is a list of T cell receptor beta chains from one sample in a study of blood T cell repertoires in COVID-19. TCRdb keeps only in-frame clones here, not all; method: immunoSEQ multiplex PCR. The table includes 300,000 or so clones, 85% detected once. The sequenced material came from peripheral blood. These receptors all come from a woman between 50 and 59 years old with active or convalescent COVID-19. The CDR3 runs from the conserved cysteine through the conserved F or W. The D gene is left open where the match is weak. Only part of the rows carry a size: once, few, many, or a class if the clone is expanded.

clone_size j_call d_call v_call cdr3_length cdr3_aa cdr3_nt
- TRBJ2-3 TRBD2 TRBV5-1 13 CASSVLAGGTQYF TGCGCCAGCAGCGTACTAGCGGGAGGTACGCAGTATTTT
- TRBJ2-3 - TRBV6-5 15 CASSYSEPGTDTQYF TGTGCCAGCAGTTACTCTGAGCCTGGCACAGATACGCAGTATTTT
- TRBJ2-7 TRBD1 TRBV9 12 CASITGAYEQYF TGTGCCAGCATTACAGGGGCCTACGAGCAGTACTTC
- TRBJ2-3 TRBD1 TRBV12-3/TRBV12-4 12 CATGQYTDTQYF TGTGCCACGGGACAGTACACAGATACGCAGTATTTT
many TRBJ2-1 - TRBV6-5 14 CASRGTRSYNEQFF TGTGCCAGCAGGGGGACTCGTTCCTACAATGAGCAGTTCTTC
- TRBJ1-5 TRBD1 TRBV28 16 CASSSTGTEENQPQHF TGTGCCAGCAGTTCAACCGGGACAGAGGAGAATCAGCCCCAGCATTTT
- TRBJ2-7 TRBD2 TRBV6-2/TRBV6-3 16 CASSYGGRRVSYEQYF TGTGCCAGCAGTTACGGCGGGAGGAGGGTCTCCTACGAGCAGTACTTC
- TRBJ2-1 TRBD1 TRBV18 15 CASSPPGQTYNEQFF TGTGCCAGCTCACCCCCGGGACAGACCTACAATGAGCAGTTCTTC
- TRBJ1-4 - TRBV7-9 17 CASSSDRLAVINEKLFF TGTGCCAGCAGTTCCGACCGCCTGGCGGTCATTAATGAAAAACTGTTTTTT
- TRBJ2-7 - TRBV19 13 CASSTEPTMEQYF TGTGCCAGTTCGACAGAGCCTACGATGGAGCAGTACTTC
- TRBJ2-1 TRBD2 TRBV7-7 14 CASSPGTSGNEQFF TGTGCCAGCAGCCCCGGGACTAGCGGCAATGAGCAGTTCTTC
- TRBJ2-7 TRBD2 TRBV7-9 14 CASSPRGGLYEQYF TGTGCCAGCAGCCCCCGGGGGGGGCTCTACGAGCAGTACTTC
- TRBJ2-7 - TRBV27 15 CASSLYRLQGDEQYF TGTGCCAGCAGTTTATATCGCCTACAGGGCGACGAGCAGTACTTC
- TRBJ1-1 - TRBV12-3/TRBV12-4 13 CASNLDSLTEAFF TGTGCCAGCAACTTAGACAGTCTCACTGAAGCTTTCTTT
- TRBJ1-5 TRBD1 TRBV19 17 CASSIESGQGMYQPQHF TGTGCCAGTAGTATAGAATCCGGACAGGGCATGTATCAGCCCCAGCATTTT
- TRBJ2-7 - TRBV6-5 12 CASRDFAYEQYF TGTGCCAGCCGGGACTTCGCCTACGAGCAGTACTTC
once TRBJ1-6 - TRBV7-6 10 CAPTDSPLHF TGTGCCCCTACCGATTCACCCCTCCACTTT
- TRBJ2-1 - TRBV7-8 14 CASSLGREYNEQFF TGTGCCAGCAGCTTAGGACGGGAATACAATGAGCAGTTCTTC
- TRBJ1-1 TRBD1 TRBV7-2 13 CASSVYRGSEAFF TGTGCCAGCAGCGTATACAGGGGATCCGAAGCTTTCTTT
few TRBJ2-1 TRBD2 TRBV3-1/TRBV3-2 14 CASSDLGGNNEQFF TGTGCCAGCAGTGACTTGGGGGGGAACAATGAGCAGTTCTTC
- TRBJ2-7 TRBD2 TRBV27 18 CASSLIYGTSGIIHEQYF TGTGCCAGCAGTTTAATTTACGGGACTAGCGGGATTATCCACGAGCAGTACTTC
- TRBJ1-3 - TRBV7-9 15 CASTPGFGGANTIYF TGTGCCAGCACCCCAGGATTTGGAGGGGCGAACACCATATATTTT
- TRBJ2-1 - TRBV18 14 CASSPRGTPGEQFF TGTGCCAGCTCACCGAGAGGGACTCCCGGGGAGCAGTTCTTC
- TRBJ1-1 - TRBV30 14 CAWSVQSTGTEAFF TGTGCCTGGAGTGTACAGTCGACCGGCACTGAAGCTTTCTTT
- TRBJ2-5 - TRBV6-5 14 CASIWTGVRETQYF TGTGCCAGCATCTGGACGGGAGTAAGGGAGACCCAGTACTTC
once TRBJ1-4 - TRBV29-1 13 CSVDGETNEKLFF TGCAGCGTTGACGGGGAAACTAATGAAAAACTGTTTTTT
- TRBJ2-7 TRBD1 TRBV5-6 13 CASSSGQAHEQYF TGTGCCAGCAGCTCGGGACAGGCCCACGAGCAGTACTTC
few TRBJ2-5 TRBD2 TRBV27 16 CASSSGTSGSGGTQYF TGTGCCAGCAGTTCCGGGACTAGCGGGAGTGGTGGGACCCAGTACTTC
- TRBJ2-5 TRBD2 TRBV18 14 CASTGLAGGETQYF TGTGCCAGCACCGGACTAGCGGGCGGGGAGACCCAGTACTTC
- TRBJ2-3 - TRBV5-8 14 CASSLSIAADTQYF TGTGCCAGCAGCTTGAGCATCGCGGCGGATACGCAGTATTTT
once TRBJ1-4 TRBD1 TRBV10-3 19 CAISELPTGAARVSEKLFF TGTGCCATCAGTGAGCTCCCGACAGGGGCGGCTAGAGTTAGTGAAAAACTGTTTTTT
- TRBJ1-1 - TRBV18 13 CASSPPNTGTAFF TGTGCCAGCTCACCACCCAATACAGGGACGGCTTTCTTT
- TRBJ2-5 - TRBV5-1 13 CASSLSYQETQYF TGCGCCAGCAGCCTATCGTACCAAGAGACCCAGTACTTC
- TRBJ2-7 - TRBV19 14 CASSIAAEAYEQYF TGTGCCAGTAGTATCGCAGCGGAAGCCTACGAGCAGTACTTC
- TRBJ1-2 - TRBV19 13 CASRDTGNSGYTF TGTGCCAGTCGCGACACTGGCAATTCTGGCTACACCTTC
- TRBJ2-7 TRBD1 TRBV5-1 14 CASSFRDRSHEQYF TGCGCCAGCAGCTTCCGGGACAGGAGCCACGAGCAGTACTTC
- TRBJ1-5 - TRBV6-5 16 CASSYGAVRSNQPQHF TGTGCCAGCAGTTATGGGGCCGTTCGGAGCAATCAGCCCCAGCATTTT
- TRBJ2-7 TRBD2 TRBV7-8 17 CASTSRFGREPTYEQYF TGTGCCAGCACCAGTAGGTTCGGGAGGGAACCCACCTACGAGCAGTACTTC